This TCR beta chain was sequenced in a study of cytomegalovirus exposure and HLA in healthy donors. Study details: Of several hundred genotyped donors, roughly 81% grouped in the Caucasian-associated ancestry cluster.

The PCR had 60 Vbeta and 13 Jbeta primers. Using immunoSEQ multiplex PCR, the repertoire was profiled, and TCRdb retains in-frame clones only, with some absent. Of 55,000 to 65,000 clones listed, over 60% are singletons. The V gene end was trimmed by 3 bases and the J gene end by 6 bases; junction bases not matched to a gene: 6. The germline CDR1 and CDR2 sequences are SGDLS and YYNGEE. The CDR3 consists of 15 residues. Overall study findings and caveats: Later on, an analysis showed TCR association rates differing by HLA locus, with DRB1 the most and HLA-C the fewest.

Details on this clone: Its antigen remains unknown.

This clonotype originated in a man aged 25-40 years in good health and CMV-seropositive. The sequenced material came from PBMCs. The chain carries TRBV9 and TRBJ1-6, with TRBD1 identical over 7 bases. The CDR3 sequence is CASSAQTGFNSPLHF. The CDR3 coding sequence is TGTGCCAGCAGCGCGCAGACAGGGTTTAATTCACCCCTCCACTTT.